This passage covers 18 T cell receptor beta chains from one sample sequenced in a study of radiotherapy plus CTLA-4 blockade in lung cancer. Clones were sequenced by immunoSEQ multiplex PCR, and TCRdb holds only the in-frame ones, with some missing. The profile shows about 77,000 clones, roughly 74% of them singletons. Source: peripheral blood, taken from a patient treated with radiotherapy plus ipilimumab. All receptors derive from a human donor with non-small cell lung cancer whose response to radiotherapy plus ipilimumab could not be evaluated.

The chain couples TRBV30 to TRBJ2-1, with TRBD2 matching 7 bases. The length of the CDR3 is 16 residues. Per the germline V gene, CDR1 is GTSNPN and CDR2 is SVGIG (reference sequence). Trimming removed 1 base from V and 4 bases from J; junction bases left unmatched: 10. This CDR3 reads CAWSESRSSGYNEQFF. The DNA of the CDR3 is TGTGCCTGGAGTGAAAGTAGGTCTAGCGGTTACAATGAGCAGTTCTTC.

This clone was seen a few times. The chain couples TRBV6-1 to TRBJ2-1; weak D call: TRBD2 (5 bases). CDR1 is MNHNS, CDR2 SASEGT, per germline. The V gene lost 6 bases and the J gene lost 0 bases, with 9 bases spanning the gap. The CDR3 consists of 14 residues. In DNA, the CDR3 is TGTGCCAGCAGCGGGGAATACTCCTACAATGAGCAGTTCTTC. Translated: CASSGEYSYNEQFF.

The V call is TRBV7-9, the J call TRBJ2-1; a possible D gene is TRBD2 (6 bases). Germline CDR1 and CDR2: SEHNR and FQNEAQ (reference sequence). V was clipped by 7 bases and J by 1 base, with 14 bases between them. The CDR3 has 15 residues. The CDR3 coding sequence is TGTGCCAGCATCGCAGGGAGGATGTCCTACAATGAGCAGTTCTTC. Protein product: CASIAGRMSYNEQFF.

The rearrangement links TRBV9 to TRBJ2-3; maybe TRBD2 (5 bases). V gave up 5 bases and J gave up 2 bases, with 12 bases separating them. This CDR3 has 14 residues. Germline V gene sequence: CDR1 SGDLS, CDR2 YYNGEE. The CDR3 coding sequence is TGTGCCAGCAGGAGGGATCTATTCACAGATACGCAGTATTTT. Translation: CASRRDLFTDTQYF.

The chain couples TRBV27 to TRBJ1-1; possible D gene TRBD1, 5 bases. The CDR3 is made up of 14 amino acids. Germline-derived CDR1 and CDR2 are MNHEY and SMNVEV (reference sequence). V shed 3 bases and J shed 1 base, with 9 bases lying between them. CDR3 in DNA: TGTGCCAGCAGTTTGTCTGGACAGAACACTGAAGCTTTCTTT. This encodes CASSLSGQNTEAFF.

This clone was picked up a small number of times. The chain couples TRBV6-1 to TRBJ2-7; 10 positions agree with TRBD1. Germline V gene lookup returns CDR1 MNHNS and CDR2 SASEGT. CDR3 length equals 15 residues. V dropped 5 bases and J dropped 1; count of bases not matched to a gene: 5. The CDR3 loop is CASSTGQGLSYEQYF. The CDR3 DNA sequence: TGTGCCAGCAGTACGGGACAGGGGCTTTCCTACGAGCAGTACTTC.

This sequence joins TRBV15 and TRBJ2-3, with D possibly TRBD2 on 6 matching bases. The CDR3 runs 16 residues. The V end was cut by 0 bases, the J end by 3 bases, with 13 bases between. CDR1 and CDR2 from the germline V gene are LNHNV and YYDKDF (reference sequence). The CDR3 here is CATSRDQRGGTDTQYF. CDR3 coding DNA: TGTGCCACCAGCAGAGATCAAAGGGGAGGAACAGATACGCAGTATTTT. Based on the CDR3 plus reference TRBV15 and TRBJ2-3, the full variable domain is DAMVIQNPRYQVTQFGKPVTLSCSQTLNHNVMYWYQQKSSQAPKLLFHYYDKDFNNEADTPDNFQSRRPNTSFCFLDIRSPGLGDTAMYLCATSRDQRGGTDTQYFGPGTRLTVL.

This clone was observed a handful of times. The chain employs TRBV7-2 and TRBJ1-4; the D is unclear. Deletions cut 4 bases from V and 7 bases from J, with 16 bases between. Germline assignment: CDR1 SGHTA and CDR2 FQGNSA. This CDR3 spans 15 amino acids. The CDR3 DNA sequence: TGTGCCAGCAGCTCTGGACTCGGAGGTGGTGAAAAACTGTTTTTT. Residues: CASSSGLGGGEKLFF.

The V call is TRBV10-1, the J call TRBJ2-7; 10 bases fit TRBD2. Trimming took 10 bases from V and 3 from J; bases not matched to a gene: 15. Germline values: CDR1 WNHNN, CDR2 SYGVQD (reference sequence). CDR3 size: 16 residues. CDR3 amino acids: CATKRGELAGIYEQYF. Written as DNA, the CDR3 is TGCGCCACCAAAAGGGGGGAACTAGCGGGGATCTACGAGCAGTACTTC.

The chain combines TRBV5-1 with TRBJ1-4; no clear D gene. Germline lookup yields CDR1 SGHRS and CDR2 YFSETQ. The CDR3 is made up of 15 amino acids. V lost 0 bases to trimming and J lost 0 bases, with 6 bases between them. The CDR3 spells CASSLGGSTNEKLFF. In nucleotides, the CDR3 is TGCGCCAGCAGCTTGGGAGGTTCAACTAATGAAAAACTGTTTTTT. The entire variable domain, with the rest obtained from reference TRBV5-1 and TRBJ1-4, is as follows: KAGVTQTPRYLIKTRGQQVTLSCSPISGHRSVSWYQQTPGQGLQFLFEYFSETQRNKGNFPGRFSGRQFSNSRSEMNVSTLELGDSALYLCASSLGGSTNEKLFFGSGTQLSVL.

J is TRBJ1-3 and V is TRBV7-9, with a weak D call TRBD1 (5 bases). The CDR3 runs to 13 residues. CDR1 and CDR2 (germline): SEHNR, FQNEAQ (reference sequence). V dropped 10 bases and J dropped 3 bases, with 13 bases sitting between them. The CDR3 sequence: CANGGVDGNTIYF. In nucleotides, the CDR3 is TGTGCCAACGGGGGGGTGGATGGAAACACCATATATTTT.

This clone was seen just once. V gene TRBV5-5 combines with J gene TRBJ1-1; the D gene is possibly TRBD1 (6 bases). In germline, CDR1 is SGHKS, CDR2 YYEKEE (reference sequence). V lost 0 bases and J lost 3, with 12 bases in between. There are 15 residues in the CDR3. The CDR3 is CASSLVGGADTEAFF. The CDR3 DNA reads TGTGCCAGCAGCTTGGTCGGGGGGGCCGACACTGAAGCTTTCTTT. The full variable domain, its missing parts supplied by reference TRBV5-5 and TRBJ1-1, is DAGVTQSPTHLIKTRGQQVTLRCSPISGHKSVSWYQQVLGQGPQFIFQYYEKEERGRGNFPDRFSARQFPNYSSELNVNALLLGDSALYLCASSLVGGADTEAFFGQGTRLTVV.

The gene calls are TRBV19 and TRBJ2-7; D is undetermined. The CDR3 is 14 amino acids. V was shortened by 3 bases and J by 1 base, with 10 bases between the two germline ends. Germline V gene data show CDR1 as LNHDA and CDR2 as SQIVND (reference sequence). CDR3 DNA: TGTGCCAGTAGTATTCTAGGCAGTTCCTACGAGCAGTACTTC. The encoded protein is CASSILGSSYEQYF.

This chain connects TRBV30 to TRBJ1-5; tentatively, D is TRBD1 (5 bases). Germline CDR1 is GTSNPN and CDR2 is SVGIG (reference sequence). V dropped 4 bases and J dropped 6 bases, with 16 bases sitting between them. CDR3 length: 14 amino acids. CDR3 residues: CAWNLQGMVQPQHF. The CDR3 DNA sequence: TGTGCCTGGAACCTCCAGGGAATGGTTCAGCCCCAGCATTTT.

The CDR3 region has the DNA TGTGCCAGCAGCCCCAGGGGGATGAACACTGAAGCTTTCTTT. Translation: CASSPRGMNTEAFF. The rearrangement joins TRBV6-1 to TRBJ1-1; TRBD1 matches at 7 bases. Germline V lookup: CDR1 MNHNS, CDR2 SASEGT. J lost 0 bases, V lost 6 bases, and 4 bases had no gene match. This CDR3 region has 14 residues.

This chain links TRBV6-5 with TRBJ1-2; 8 bases align to TRBD1. This CDR3 has 14 residues. Losses at the gene ends were 2 bases for V and 4 bases for J; bases not matched to a gene: 3. CDR1 is MNHEY, CDR2 SVGAGI, per germline. The CDR3 DNA sequence: TGTGCCAGCAGTTACGCCGGACAGGGCTATGGCTACACCTTC. Encoded protein: CASSYAGQGYGYTF.

The chain employs TRBV11-3 and TRBJ2-5; no definite D call. The CDR3 extends over 15 amino acids. CDR1 SGHNT and CDR2 YENEEA come from the germline V gene. Trimming removed 5 bases at V and 9 bases at J, with 22 bases between. DNA for the CDR3: TGTGCCAGCAGCGGAAGCACGGATATGTGGAGACCCCAGTACTTC. Its protein is CASSGSTDMWRPQYF.

This clone was seen a single time. This chain connects TRBV11-3 to TRBJ2-3, with TRBD2 matching 8 bases. The CDR3 consists of 15 residues. Germline V lookup: CDR1 SGHNT, CDR2 YENEEA. V was pared by 4 bases and J by 8 bases, with 11 bases of the junction left unmatched. CDR3 sequence: CASSSRREGLVTQYF. CDR3 in DNA: TGTGCCAGCAGCTCACGCCGGGAGGGCCTGGTTACGCAGTATTTT.